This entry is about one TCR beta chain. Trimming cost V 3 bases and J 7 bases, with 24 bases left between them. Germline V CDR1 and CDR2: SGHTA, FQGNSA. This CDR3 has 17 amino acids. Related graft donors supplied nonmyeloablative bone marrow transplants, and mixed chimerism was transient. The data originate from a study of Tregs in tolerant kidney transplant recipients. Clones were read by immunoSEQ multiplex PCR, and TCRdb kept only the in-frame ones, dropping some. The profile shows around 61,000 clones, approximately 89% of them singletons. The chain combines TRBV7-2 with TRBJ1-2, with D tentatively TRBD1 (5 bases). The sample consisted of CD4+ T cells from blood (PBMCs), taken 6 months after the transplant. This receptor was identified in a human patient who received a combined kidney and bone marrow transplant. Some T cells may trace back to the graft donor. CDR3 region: CASSLSPGGGVVGGYTF. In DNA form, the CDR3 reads TGTGCCAGCAGCTTGTCCCCGGGAGGAGGGGTGGTTGGTGGCTACACCTTC.